A selection of T cell receptor beta chains follows, all from one sample in a study of lymphopenia after photon versus proton radiotherapy. Profiled with immunoSEQ multiplex PCR; TCRdb holds only in-frame clones, not every one. The data contain some 55,000 clones, 65% to 85% of them singletons. The material was peripheral blood, obtained from a patient treated with photon-based radiotherapy. The receptors originated from a man aged 45-65 years with gastric cancer. The CDR3 runs from the conserved cysteine through the conserved F or W. D genes are given only for firm matches. Clone size is shown for a subset of rows, as once, few, many or a class of expanded clone.

TRBD1,NA,TRBV18,TRBJ2-5,TGTGCCAGCTCACCCGGACAGGATGAGACCCAGTACTTC,CASSPGQDETQYF
NA,NA,TRBV28,TRBJ2-1,TGTGCCAGCATCTCGGACCGAGCCTACAATGAGCAGTTCTTC,CASISDRAYNEQFF
NA,NA,TRBV9,TRBJ2-1,TGTGCCAGCAGCTCCGGCCTGTACAATGAGCAGTTCTTC,CASSSGLYNEQFF
NA,NA,TRBV6-1,TRBJ2-4,TGTGCCAGCAGTGAAGACAGACACTACAACTCCCTAGCCAAAAACATTCAGTACTTC,CASSEDRHYNSLAKNIQYF
NA,NA,TRBV6-5,TRBJ1-5,TGTGCCAGCAGTTACGGACAGACCTCGGGTCAGCCCCAGCATTTT,CASSYGQTSGQPQHF
NA,NA,TRBV5-1,TRBJ1-3,TGCGCCAGCAGCTTAGAGGGTTCCTCTGGAAACACCATATATTTT,CASSLEGSSGNTIYF
TRBD2,NA,TRBV10-2,TRBJ2-7,TGCGCCAGCAGTGAGGGACTAGCGGGAGTCGAGCAGTACTTC,CASSEGLAGVEQYF
TRBD2,NA,TRBV7-9,TRBJ2-7,TGTGCCAGCAGCGGACGGACTAGCGAGCAGTACTTC,CASSGRTSEQYF
NA,once,TRBV9,TRBJ2-5,TGTGCCAGCAGCGCCAGTCTAGGAGGAGTAGAGACCCAGTACTTC,CASSASLGGVETQYF
TRBD2,NA,TRBV7-2,TRBJ2-1,TGTGCCAGCAGCCCCTTGGGACTAAAGTATTCGAATGAGCAGTTCTTC,CASSPLGLKYSNEQFF
TRBD1,NA,TRBV6-1,TRBJ1-2,TGTGCCAGCAGTGAAACCGGACAGGGTCGTTATGGCTACACCTTC,CASSETGQGRYGYTF
NA,NA,TRBV11-2,TRBJ2-7,TGTGCCAGTTCCGGGGAGTCCTACGAGCAGTACTTC,CASSGESYEQYF
TRBD1,once,TRBV19,TRBJ1-5,TGTGCCAGTAGTATAGGGGGGACAGGGTCGGGCAATCAGCCCCAGCATTTT,CASSIGGTGSGNQPQHF
NA,NA,TRBV27,TRBJ2-7,TGTGCCAGCAGTTTAAGGGAAAGGGGTATCGGCGAGCAGTACTTC,CASSLRERGIGEQYF
NA,NA,TRBV7-9,TRBJ1-5,TGTGCCAGCAGCGCAGGGTTTCAGCCCCAGCATTTT,CASSAGFQPQHF
NA,NA,TRBV5-8,TRBJ1-5,TGTGCCAGCAGCTCCGGAGACAGAAAGAGCAATCAGCCCCAGCATTTT,CASSSGDRKSNQPQHF